The rows below give T cell receptor beta chains drawn from one sample of a study of blood T cell repertoires in COVID-19. Data came from immunoSEQ multiplex PCR; TCRdb stores just in-frame clones and leaves some out. The data show 55,000 to 70,000 clones, with 88% seen just once and 10% held by the top ten. The material sequenced was PBMCs or T cells enriched from blood (not recorded which). Receptors originate from a woman in her forties who had recovered from COVID-19. Both conserved end residues are part of each CDR3. The D gene is left open where the match is weak. For some rows the clone size is stated as once, few or many, or as a class when expanded; others skip it.

TRBD1	-	TRBV12-5	TRBJ1-2	TGTGCTAGTGGTCTCGGGACAGGGTTTGGCTACACCTTC	CASGLGTGFGYTF
TRBD1	-	TRBV19	TRBJ2-7	TGTGCCAGTAGTATAGGCAGGGGGCACGAGCAGTACTTC	CASSIGRGHEQYF
-	-	TRBV5-1	TRBJ1-1	TGCGCCAGCAGCTTGGCGGGGTCCATGAACACTGAAGCTTTCTTT	CASSLAGSMNTEAFF
TRBD1	once	TRBV5-1	TRBJ2-1	TGCGCCAGCACTAAATACAGGGGCGTTGGTGAGCAGTTCTTC	CASTKYRGVGEQFF
-	-	TRBV5-1	TRBJ2-3	TGCGCCAGCAGCTTGACAAGCACAGATACGCAGTATTTT	CASSLTSTDTQYF
TRBD1	-	TRBV11-3	TRBJ1-4	TGTGCCAGCAGCACCCTCAGACAGGGGGCGGAGGAAAAACTGTTTTTT	CASSTLRQGAEEKLFF
TRBD2	-	TRBV19	TRBJ2-7	TGTGCCAGTAGTATCCAGCGGGGGGGCCTGTACGAGCAGTACTTC	CASSIQRGGLYEQYF
-	-	TRBV9	TRBJ2-4	TGTGCCAGCAGCAACCCACCGCGGAATAACATTCAGTACTTC	CASSNPPRNNIQYF
-	-	TRBV7-9	TRBJ2-1	TGTGCCAGCAGCTCCTCTCCCGGGAGCAATGAGCAGTTCTTC	CASSSSPGSNEQFF
TRBD2	-	TRBV15	TRBJ2-3	TGTGCCACCAGCAGAGTGGGGACTAGCGGGGGCTTGACAGATACGCAGTATTTT	CATSRVGTSGGLTDTQYF
-	-	TRBV6-5	TRBJ2-3	TGTGCCAGCAGTTTGACCGCCTCAGGATCAGATACGCAGTATTTT	CASSLTASGSDTQYF
-	-	TRBV7-8	TRBJ2-5	TGTGCCAGCAGCTTAGGGACAGAAGAGACCCAGTACTTC	CASSLGTEETQYF
-	-	TRBV12-3/TRBV12-4	TRBJ1-1	TGTGCCAGCAGTTTCAGCGACAGGACTGAAGCTTTCTTT	CASSFSDRTEAFF
TRBD2	once	TRBV7-9	TRBJ2-5	TGTGCCAGCAGCTCCAGTACCGCGGGGGGTAAAGAGACCCAGTACTTC	CASSSSTAGGKETQYF
TRBD2	-	TRBV5-1	TRBJ2-1	TGCGCCAGCAGCTTGGCCGTAGTAGCGGGGGACTCCTACAATGAGCAGTTCTTC	CASSLAVVAGDSYNEQFF
-	-	TRBV2	TRBJ1-2	TGTGCCAGCACGGTTAACTATGGCTACACCTTC	CASTVNYGYTF
TRBD1	-	TRBV6-4	TRBJ2-3	TGTGCCAGCAGGGACAGGGGGATAACAGATACGCAGTATTTT	CASRDRGITDTQYF
TRBD1	-	TRBV5-1	TRBJ1-2	TGCGCCAGCAGCTTGGGCAGGGACAGATTCTCCTATGGCTACACCTTC	CASSLGRDRFSYGYTF
-	-	TRBV6-2/TRBV6-3	TRBJ1-1	TGTGCCAGCAGTTACAGCTTGAACACTGAAGCTTTCTTT	CASSYSLNTEAFF
-	-	TRBV24-1	TRBJ1-4	TGTGCCACCAGTGGCGTGGGGGCGGTTGAAAAACTGTTTTTT	CATSGVGAVEKLFF
-	-	TRBV3-1/TRBV3-2	TRBJ1-5	TGTGCCAGCAGCCATAGCAGGGCTAATCAGCCCCAGCATTTT	CASSHSRANQPQHF
-	-	TRBV20-1	TRBJ1-4	TGCAGTGCTAGAGGAGGTGAAAAACTGTTTTTT	CSARGGEKLFF
-	-	TRBV24-1	TRBJ2-3	TGTGCCACCAGTGTCCAGGGGTTAGCGCAGTATTTT	CATSVQGLAQYF
-	-	TRBV10-2	TRBJ1-4	TGCGCCAGCAGTGGACCAGGGGTTAATGAAAAACTGTTTTTT	CASSGPGVNEKLFF
TRBD1	-	TRBV10-3	TRBJ1-2	TGTGCCATCCAGGTCTCGGAACGACAGGGTGGGCAGTGGTATGGCTACACCTTC	CAIQVSERQGGQWYGYTF
TRBD1	-	TRBV19	TRBJ2-1	TGTGCCAGTAGTACGGACAGGGGGGGGAGACAGTTCTTC	CASSTDRGGRQFF
-	-	TRBV25-1	TRBJ2-5	TGTGCCAGCAGTGATCAGGGACTGGGCCAAGAGACCCAGTACTTC	CASSDQGLGQETQYF
TRBD1	-	TRBV6-5	TRBJ2-1	TGTGCCAGCAGTCGAGGGGGACAGAATTACAATGAGCAGTTCTTC	CASSRGGQNYNEQFF
-	-	TRBV19	TRBJ2-7	TGTGCCAGTAACAACCCGCAGGGGACCTACGAGCAGTACTTC	CASNNPQGTYEQYF
-	-	TRBV7-6	TRBJ1-6	TGTGCCAGCAGCTTAGGTTCGGACATGACGAATTCACCCCTCCACTTT	CASSLGSDMTNSPLHF
TRBD1	-	TRBV6-5	TRBJ1-1	TGTGCCAGCAAGCGACAGGGGGGGAACACTGAAGCTTTCTTT	CASKRQGGNTEAFF
TRBD2	-	TRBV19	TRBJ2-5	TGTGCCAGTAGTGCCCTAGCGGCCCGTGAGACCCAGTACTTC	CASSALAARETQYF
TRBD1	once	TRBV19	TRBJ1-2	TGTGCCAGTAAACCAGGGGGTAACTATGGCTACACCTTC	CASKPGGNYGYTF
-	-	TRBV9	TRBJ2-3	TGTGCCAGCAGCGCATTAGGACTTAGCACAGATACGCAGTATTTT	CASSALGLSTDTQYF
-	-	TRBV12-3/TRBV12-4	TRBJ2-7	TGTGCCAGCAGTTGGGGCAGCTCCTACGAGCAGTACTTC	CASSWGSSYEQYF
TRBD2	-	TRBV10-2	TRBJ2-1	TGCGCCAGCAGATCTAGCGGATTCGCTTACAATGAGCAGTTCTTC	CASRSSGFAYNEQFF
-	-	TRBV7-9	TRBJ2-7	TGTGCCAGCAGCTTAACTTTCTCCTACGAGCAGTACTTC	CASSLTFSYEQYF